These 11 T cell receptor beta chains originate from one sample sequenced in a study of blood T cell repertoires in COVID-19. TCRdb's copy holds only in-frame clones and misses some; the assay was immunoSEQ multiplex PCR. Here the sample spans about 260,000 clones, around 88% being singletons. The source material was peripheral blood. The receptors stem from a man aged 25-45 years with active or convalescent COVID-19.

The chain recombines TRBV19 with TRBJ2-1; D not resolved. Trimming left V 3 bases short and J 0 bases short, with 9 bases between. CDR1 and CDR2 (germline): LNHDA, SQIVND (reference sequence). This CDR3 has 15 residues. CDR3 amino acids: CASSIPMSSYNEQFF. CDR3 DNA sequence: TGTGCCAGTAGTATTCCCATGAGCTCCTACAATGAGCAGTTCTTC.

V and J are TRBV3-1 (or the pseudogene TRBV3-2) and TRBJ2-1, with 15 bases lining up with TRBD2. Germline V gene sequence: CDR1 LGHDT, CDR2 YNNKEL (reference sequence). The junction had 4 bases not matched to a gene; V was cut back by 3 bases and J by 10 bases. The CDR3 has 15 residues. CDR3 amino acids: CASSQGLAGGLEQFF. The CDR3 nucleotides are TGTGCCAGCAGCCAGGGACTAGCGGGGGGCTTGGAGCAGTTCTTC.

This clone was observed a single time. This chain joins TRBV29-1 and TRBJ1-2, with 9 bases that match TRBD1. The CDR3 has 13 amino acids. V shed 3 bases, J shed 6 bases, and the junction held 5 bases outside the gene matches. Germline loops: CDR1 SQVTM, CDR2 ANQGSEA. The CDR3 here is CSVDSGTGNGYTF. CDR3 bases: TGCAGCGTTGACTCCGGGACAGGGAATGGCTACACCTTC.

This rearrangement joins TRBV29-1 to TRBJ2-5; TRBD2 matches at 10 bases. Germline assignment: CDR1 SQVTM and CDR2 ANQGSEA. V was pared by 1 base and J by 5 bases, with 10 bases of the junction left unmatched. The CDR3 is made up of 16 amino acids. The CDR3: CSVEVNPGLASETQYF. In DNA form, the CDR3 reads TGCAGCGTTGAAGTCAATCCGGGACTAGCGTCGGAGACCCAGTACTTC.

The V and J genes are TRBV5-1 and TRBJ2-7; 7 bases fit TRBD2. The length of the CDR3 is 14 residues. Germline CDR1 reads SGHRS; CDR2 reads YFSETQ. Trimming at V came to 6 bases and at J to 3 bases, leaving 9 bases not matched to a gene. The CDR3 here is CASNWGGGGYEQYF. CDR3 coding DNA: TGCGCCAGCAATTGGGGGGGAGGCGGCTACGAGCAGTACTTC. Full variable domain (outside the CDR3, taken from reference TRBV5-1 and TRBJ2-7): KAGVTQTPRYLIKTRGQQVTLSCSPISGHRSVSWYQQTPGQGLQFLFEYFSETQRNKGNFPGRFSGRQFSNSRSEMNVSTLELGDSALYLCASNWGGGGYEQYFGPGTRLTVT.

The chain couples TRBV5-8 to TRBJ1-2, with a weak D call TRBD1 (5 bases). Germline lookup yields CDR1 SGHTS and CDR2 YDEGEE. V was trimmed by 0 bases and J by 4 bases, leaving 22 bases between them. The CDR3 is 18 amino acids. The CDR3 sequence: CASSLGVRQTLRSYGYTF. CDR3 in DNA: TGTGCCAGCAGCTTGGGGGTGAGACAGACACTACGGAGCTATGGCTACACCTTC. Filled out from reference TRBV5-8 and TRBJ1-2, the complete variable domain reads EAGVTQSPTHLIKTRGQQATLRCSPISGHTSVYWYQQALGLGLQFLLWYDEGEERNRGNFPPRFSGRQFPNYSSELNVNALELEDSALYLCASSLGVRQTLRSYGYTFGSGTRLTVV.

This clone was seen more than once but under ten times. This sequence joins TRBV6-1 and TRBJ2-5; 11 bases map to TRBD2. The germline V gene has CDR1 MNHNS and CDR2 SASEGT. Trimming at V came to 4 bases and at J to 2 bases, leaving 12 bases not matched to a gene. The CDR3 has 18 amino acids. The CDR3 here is CASSAIAGGDRNQETQYF. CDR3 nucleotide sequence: TGTGCCAGCAGTGCCATAGCGGGGGGGGACCGTAATCAAGAGACCCAGTACTTC.

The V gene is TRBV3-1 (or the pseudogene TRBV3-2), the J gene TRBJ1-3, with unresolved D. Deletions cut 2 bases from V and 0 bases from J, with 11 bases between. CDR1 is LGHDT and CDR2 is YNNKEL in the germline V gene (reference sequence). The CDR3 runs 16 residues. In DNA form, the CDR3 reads TGTGCCAGCAGCCAAAACCGGGTGAACTCTGGAAACACCATATATTTT. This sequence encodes CASSQNRVNSGNTIYF.

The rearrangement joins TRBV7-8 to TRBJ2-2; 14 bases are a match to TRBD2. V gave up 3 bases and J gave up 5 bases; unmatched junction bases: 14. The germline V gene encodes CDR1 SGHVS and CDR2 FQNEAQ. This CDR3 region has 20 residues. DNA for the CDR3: TGTGCCAGCAGCTTCGCGGGAAGGACTAGCGGGGGGCCCAGTACCGGGGAGCTGTTTTTT. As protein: CASSFAGRTSGGPSTGELFF.

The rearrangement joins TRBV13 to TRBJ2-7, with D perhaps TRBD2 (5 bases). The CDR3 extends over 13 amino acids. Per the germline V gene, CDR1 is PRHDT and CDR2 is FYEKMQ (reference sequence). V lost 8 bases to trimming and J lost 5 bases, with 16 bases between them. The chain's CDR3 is CASGGGAGNEQYF. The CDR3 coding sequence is TGTGCCAGCGGAGGAGGCGCCGGCAACGAGCAGTACTTC. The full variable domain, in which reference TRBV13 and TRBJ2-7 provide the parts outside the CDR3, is AAGVIQSPRHLIKEKRETATLKCYPIPRHDTVYWYQQGPGQDPQFLISFYEKMQSDKGSIPDRFSAQQFSDYHSELNMSSLELGDSALYFCASGGGAGNEQYFGPGTRLTVT.

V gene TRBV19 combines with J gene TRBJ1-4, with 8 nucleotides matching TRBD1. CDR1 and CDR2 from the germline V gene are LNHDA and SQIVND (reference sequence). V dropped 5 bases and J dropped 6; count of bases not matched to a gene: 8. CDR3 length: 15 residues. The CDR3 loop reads CASSLRQGTDEKLFF. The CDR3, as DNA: TGTGCCAGTAGTCTCCGACAGGGGACGGATGAAAAACTGTTTTTT.